This T cell receptor beta chain came from a study of blood T cell repertoires in COVID-19. Turning to the study itself: The origin of the acute and convalescent COVID-19 samples was the United States, Italy and Spain. PBMCs, B-cell-depleted T cells, or T cells provided the cDNA or gDNA that made up the material.

Sequencing used immunoSEQ multiplex PCR; TCRdb keeps in-frame clones, though not all of them. Here the sample spans roughly 150,000 clones, about 80% being singletons. CDR1 is LNHNV, CDR2 YYDKDF, per germline (reference sequence). V was trimmed by 5 bases and J by 1 base, leaving 17 bases between them. The CDR3 loop spans 16 amino acids. This receptor was obtained from a man between 60 and 70 years old with acute or convalescent COVID-19. Specimen: peripheral blood. The V and J genes are TRBV15 and TRBJ1-2; D may be TRBD1 (5 bases). CDR3 amino acids: CATSSGTLTVNYGYTF. DNA for the CDR3: TGTGCCACCAGCTCAGGGACTTTGACAGTTAACTATGGCTACACCTTC.